This record looks at one TCR beta chain sequence and its context. Its specificity is unknown. Use of 60 Vbeta and 13 Jbeta primers characterized the PCR. The data were produced by immunoSEQ multiplex PCR, yet TCRdb's version contains in-frame clones alone and is incomplete. In all, the sample yields 150,000 to 200,000 clones. This record belongs to a study of cytomegalovirus exposure and HLA in healthy donors. Points from the study as a whole: Later analysis demonstrated an association between a missense DCLRE1C variant and TCR beta V- and J-gene trimming. The only immune exposure information that was available was CMV serostatus. Relative to the approximately 670-donor mean, N-insertions were reportedly fewer in an Asian-associated ancestry cluster in a later analysis. The study recorded 164 TCR beta chains that were cytomegalovirus-associated.

The trim removed 0 bases at V and 0 bases at J, leaving 5 bases unmatched. The CDR3 has 18 amino acids. In germline, CDR1 is SEHNR, CDR2 FQNEAQ (reference sequence). The TCR originated in a man aged 30 to 45 in good health and CMV-seronegative. The chain recombines TRBV7-9 with TRBJ2-6; 7 bases match TRBD1. Sequences were obtained from PBMCs. CDR3 DNA sequence: TGTGCCAGCAGCTTAGCGGGACAGCAAATCTCTGGGGCCAACGTCCTGACTTTC. It specifies CASSLAGQQISGANVLTF.